The clone carrying this T cell receptor (beta chain) was picked up a small number of times. No antigen is known for it. The CDR3 is made up of 17 amino acids. Germline CDR1 is MNHEY and CDR2 is SMNVEV (reference sequence). Unmatched junction bases numbered 17, after V lost 8 bases and J lost 3 bases. This entry is derived from a study of shared clonotypes between healthy human individuals. Study findings and constraints: Generation of non-shared clonotypes was less probable than generation of clonotypes shared by all four donors.

The data were produced by immunoSEQ multiplex PCR, yet TCRdb's version contains in-frame clones alone and is incomplete. The repertoire holds around 700,000 clones, with 74% as singletons. This receptor was taken from a woman aged 25-40 years in good health. The sample taken for sequencing was memory CD4+ T cells sorted from blood. The sample's subset: CD45RA-negative fraction. The rearrangement joins TRBV27 to TRBJ2-7, with TRBD1 matching over 9 bases. CDR3 amino acids: CASFRDRVQAALYEQYF. For the CDR3, the DNA is TGTGCCAGCTTCCGGGACAGGGTTCAAGCGGCTCTCTACGAGCAGTACTTC.